This T cell receptor (beta chain) was obtained from a study of blood T cell repertoires in COVID-19. On the study more broadly: Some COVID-19 samples were acute and others convalescent; all came from the United States, Italy and Spain. In each case, the material was cDNA or gDNA derived from T cells, B-cell-depleted T cells, or PBMCs.

Per the germline V gene, CDR1 is SGDLS and CDR2 is YYNGEE. CDR3 length equals 13 residues. V was clipped by 4 bases and J by 1 base, with 8 bases between them. In the original workflow: Amplified reference gene primers provided the basis for estimating nucleated cell counts. Produced via immunoSEQ multiplex PCR; TCRdb's table is partial and in-frame only. V, J and clone size are those of that table, while D and trimming were read from the DNA. The sample contains approximately 97,000 clones, more than 90% of which appear only once. This receptor was obtained from a man between 18 and 29 years old with acute or convalescent COVID-19. V gene TRBV9 combines with J gene TRBJ1-1; D possibly corresponds to TRBD1 (6 bases). The sample taken for sequencing was peripheral blood. The DNA for the CDR3 is TGTGCCAGCAGCCTGGGACAGAACACTGAAGCTTTCTTT. It encodes CASSLGQNTEAFF.